This TCR beta chain was sequenced for a study of blood T cell repertoires in COVID-19. Turning to the study itself: T cells, B-cell-depleted T cells, or PBMCs supplied cDNA or gDNA.

With regard to this clone: This sample also contains other DNA sequences that code for the same CDR3.

The CDR3 runs to 14 residues. Germline V CDR1 and CDR2: LGHDT, YNNKEL (reference sequence). V gave up 0 bases and J gave up 0 bases, with 3 bases separating them. TCRdb keeps only in-frame clones here, not all; method: immunoSEQ multiplex PCR. The table lists 250,000 to 350,000 clones, around 83% of them singletons. This sequence joins TRBV3-1 (or the pseudogene TRBV3-2) and TRBJ1-5, with D unclear. The receptor was isolated from a woman in her forties or fifties with acute or convalescent COVID-19. Source material: peripheral blood. CDR3: CASSQDLSNQPQHF. Here the CDR3 DNA reads TGTGCCAGCAGCCAAGACCTTAGCAATCAGCCCCAGCATTTT.